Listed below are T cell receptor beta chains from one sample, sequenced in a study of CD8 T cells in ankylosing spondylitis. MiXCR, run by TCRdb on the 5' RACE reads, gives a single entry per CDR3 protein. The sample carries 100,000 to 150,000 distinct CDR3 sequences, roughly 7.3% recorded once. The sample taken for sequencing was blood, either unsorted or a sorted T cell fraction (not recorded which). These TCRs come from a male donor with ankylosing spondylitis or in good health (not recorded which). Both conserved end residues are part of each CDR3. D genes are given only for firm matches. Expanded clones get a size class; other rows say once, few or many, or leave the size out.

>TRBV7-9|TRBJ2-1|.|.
TGTGCCAGCAGCTTAAGGGAGGCAGGGTACGACAATGAGCAGTTCTTC
CASSLREAGYDNEQFF
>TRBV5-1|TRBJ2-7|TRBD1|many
TGCGCCAGCAGCCGGGACAGGCCCTCCTACGAGCAGTACTTC
CASSRDRPSYEQYF
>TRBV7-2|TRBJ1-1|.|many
TGTGCCAGCAGCTTCAATCGAGACACTGAAGCTTTCTTT
CASSFNRDTEAFF
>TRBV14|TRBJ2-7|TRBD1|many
TGTGCCAGCAGCCAAGGATTGGGACAGGGGGACTACGAGCAGTACTTC
CASSQGLGQGDYEQYF
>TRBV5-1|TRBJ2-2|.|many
TGCGCCAGCAGCTTGGCAGGGTCCGCCGGGGAGCTGTTTTTT
CASSLAGSAGELFF
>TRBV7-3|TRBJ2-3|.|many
TGTGCCAGCAGCTTTGGGCGGAGGGCAGATACGCAGTATTTT
CASSFGRRADTQYF
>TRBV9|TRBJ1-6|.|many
TGTGCCAGCAGCGTGAGGCTAAATAATTCACCCCTCCACTTT
CASSVRLNNSPLHF
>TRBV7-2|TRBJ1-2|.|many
TGTGCCAGCAGCGGAAGGACAGTCGGCGGCTACACCTTC
CASSGRTVGGYTF
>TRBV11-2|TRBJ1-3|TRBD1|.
TGTGCCAGCACCTTACTTCCGGACAGGGCCGGCGGGAACACCATATATTTT
CASTLLPDRAGGNTIYF
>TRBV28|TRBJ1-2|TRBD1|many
TGTGCCAGCAGTTTGTCTCTCGTGACAGGGTCCTATGGCTACACCTTC
CASSLSLVTGSYGYTF
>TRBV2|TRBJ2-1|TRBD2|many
TGTGCCAGCAGAAGGACTAGCGGAGCCCAAGATGAGCAGTTCTTC
CASRRTSGAQDEQFF
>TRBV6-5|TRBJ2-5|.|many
TGTGCCAGCAGTTACTCAAACAGAGAAGAGACCCAGTACTTC
CASSYSNREETQYF
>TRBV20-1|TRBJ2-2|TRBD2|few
TGCTGTGCTAGAAGGTGGCTAGCGGGATTAAAGAACACCGGGGAGCTGTTTTTT
CCARRWLAGLKNTGELFF
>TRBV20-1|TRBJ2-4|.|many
TGCAGTGCTAGAGATCCCGGAAGCCTTCAGTACTTC
CSARDPGSLQYF
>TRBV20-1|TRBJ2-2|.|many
TGCAGTGCTCGACCGATGACCGGGGAGCTGTTTTTT
CSARPMTGELFF
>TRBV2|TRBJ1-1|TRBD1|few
TGTGCCAGCAGAGGGACAGCCTACACTGAAGCTTTCTTT
CASRGTAYTEAFF
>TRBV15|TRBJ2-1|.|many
TGTGCCACCAGCAGAGATCCCCCCCGCGCCGTCGGGTACAATGAGCAGTTCTTC
CATSRDPPRAVGYNEQFF
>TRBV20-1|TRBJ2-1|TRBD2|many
TGCAGTGCTCCGGGACTAGCGGGAGATGAGCAGTTCTTC
CSAPGLAGDEQFF
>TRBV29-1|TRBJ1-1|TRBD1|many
TGCAGCGTCCTGACAGGGATGAACACTGAAGCTTTCTTT
CSVLTGMNTEAFF
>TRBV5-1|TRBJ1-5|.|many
TGCGCCAGCAGCCTATTGGGGGGCTCAGGCAATCAGCCCCAGCATTTT
CASSLLGGSGNQPQHF
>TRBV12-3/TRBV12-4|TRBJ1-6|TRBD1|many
TGTGCCAGCAGCCAAGACAGGGGTTCACCCCTCCACTTT
CASSQDRGSPLHF
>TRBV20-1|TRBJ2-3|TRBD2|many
TGCAGTGCTAGACCCTATAGCGGGAATAGGGTTACGCAGTATTTT
CSARPYSGNRVTQYF
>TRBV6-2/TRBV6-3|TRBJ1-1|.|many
TGTGCCAGCAGTTACGCCCCGAACACTGAAGCTTTCTTT
CASSYAPNTEAFF
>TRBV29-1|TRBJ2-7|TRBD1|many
TGCAGCGTTAGGGACAGGTCCCGGGAGCAGTACTTC
CSVRDRSREQYF
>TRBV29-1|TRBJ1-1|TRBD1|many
TGCAGCGTTGAGGGACAGACGAACACTGAAGCTTTCTTT
CSVEGQTNTEAFF
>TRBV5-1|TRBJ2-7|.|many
TGCGCCAGCAGCTCCGCCGGGACAAGCTACGAGCAGTACTTC
CASSSAGTSYEQYF
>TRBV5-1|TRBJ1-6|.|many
TGCGCCAGCAGCTTCGAAGACGGATCACCCCTCCACTTT
CASSFEDGSPLHF
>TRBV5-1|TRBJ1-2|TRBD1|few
TGCGCCAGCAGCGAGGACAGGGGCTATGGCTACACCTTC
CASSEDRGYGYTF
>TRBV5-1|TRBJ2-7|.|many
TGCGCCAGCAGCTTGCCCGGATCCTCCAGCAACGAGCAGTACTTC
CASSLPGSSSNEQYF